This is a list of T cell receptor beta chains from one sample in a study of T-cell reconstitution after alpha-beta-depleted transplantation in children. In TCRdb, the PCR reads were re-called with MiXCR into one record per CDR3 protein. The table shows about 540,000 distinct CDR3 sequences, with about a quarter occurring only once. The source material was PBMCs, sampled before TCRalphabeta/CD19-depleted stem cell transplant. The receptors stem from a boy in the first two years of life with Wiskott-Aldrich syndrome, due to receive a stem cell transplant. Each CDR3 is given with its conserved first and last residue. A D gene is named only where the DNA matches it firmly. Size is omitted from some rows. Given values are once, few, many or a class for expanded clones.

cdr3_aa: CASSNIAGSNIQYF
cdr3_nt: TGTGCCAGCAGCAATATAGCAGGGTCCAACATTCAGTACTTC
d_call: NA
j_call: TRBJ2-4
v_call: TRBV6-1
clone_size: NA

cdr3_aa: CAIRRDREDGYTF
cdr3_nt: TGTGCCATACGCCGGGACAGGGAGGATGGCTACACCTTC
d_call: TRBD1
j_call: TRBJ1-2
v_call: TRBV10-3
clone_size: NA

cdr3_aa: CASRGGQGLQETQYF
cdr3_nt: TGTGCCAGCAGGGGAGGACAGGGCCTCCAAGAGACCCAGTACTTC
d_call: TRBD1
j_call: TRBJ2-5
v_call: TRBV12-3/TRBV12-4
clone_size: NA

cdr3_aa: CATSRQRLAESTDTQYF
cdr3_nt: TGTGCCACCAGCAGACAGCGGCTAGCGGAGTCCACAGATACGCAGTATTTT
d_call: TRBD2
j_call: TRBJ2-3
v_call: TRBV15
clone_size: NA

cdr3_aa: CASSLWGQGNSYNEQFF
cdr3_nt: TGCGCCAGCAGCTTATGGGGACAGGGGAACTCCTACAATGAGCAGTTCTTC
d_call: TRBD1
j_call: TRBJ2-1
v_call: TRBV5-1
clone_size: NA

cdr3_aa: CAISGSNQPQHF
cdr3_nt: TGTGCCATCAGTGGTAGCAATCAGCCCCAGCATTTT
d_call: NA
j_call: TRBJ1-5
v_call: TRBV10-3
clone_size: NA

cdr3_aa: CASSRHELYNEQFF
cdr3_nt: TGTGCCAGCAGTCGACACGAACTGTACAATGAGCAGTTCTTC
d_call: NA
j_call: TRBJ2-1
v_call: TRBV27
clone_size: few

cdr3_aa: CSASRTGEQFF
cdr3_nt: TGCAGTGCTAGCCGGACAGGGGAGCAGTTCTTC
d_call: TRBD1
j_call: TRBJ2-1
v_call: TRBV20-1
clone_size: NA

cdr3_aa: CSATYEAGETQYF
cdr3_nt: TGCAGTGCTACCTACGAGGCCGGAGAGACCCAGTACTTC
d_call: NA
j_call: TRBJ2-5
v_call: TRBV20-1
clone_size: NA

cdr3_aa: CASSQGQQGSNQPQHF
cdr3_nt: TGTGCCAGCAGCCAGGGCCAGCAGGGGAGCAATCAGCCCCAGCATTTT
d_call: NA
j_call: TRBJ1-5
v_call: TRBV3-1
clone_size: NA

cdr3_aa: CASSLEGGSQETQYF
cdr3_nt: TGTGCCAGCAGCTTAGAGGGGGGCTCGCAAGAGACCCAGTACTTC
d_call: NA
j_call: TRBJ2-5
v_call: TRBV7-9
clone_size: few

cdr3_aa: CASTLGKGGTEAFF
cdr3_nt: TGTGCCAGCACCTTAGGGAAAGGGGGCACTGAAGCTTTCTTT
d_call: NA
j_call: TRBJ1-1
v_call: TRBV7-2
clone_size: few

cdr3_aa: CASSPRDRGPGELFF
cdr3_nt: TGTGCCAGCAGCCCCCGCGACAGGGGACCGGGGGAGCTGTTTTTT
d_call: TRBD1
j_call: TRBJ2-2
v_call: TRBV7-9
clone_size: NA

cdr3_aa: CASRNGGRGGETQYF
cdr3_nt: TGTGCCAGCAGGAACGGGGGCAGGGGCGGGGAGACCCAGTACTTC
d_call: NA
j_call: TRBJ2-5
v_call: TRBV6-1
clone_size: few

cdr3_aa: CASSPLPGPYEQYF
cdr3_nt: TGTGCCAGCAGCCCGCTCCCTGGCCCCTACGAGCAGTACTTC
d_call: NA
j_call: TRBJ2-7
v_call: TRBV5-5
clone_size: few

cdr3_aa: CSAGTGDRNQPQHF
cdr3_nt: TGCAGTGCAGGGACAGGGGATCGCAATCAGCCCCAGCATTTT
d_call: TRBD1
j_call: TRBJ1-5
v_call: TRBV20-1
clone_size: NA

cdr3_aa: CATSTGVYNEQFF
cdr3_nt: TGTGCCACCAGCACAGGGGTCTACAATGAGCAGTTCTTC
d_call: NA
j_call: TRBJ2-1
v_call: TRBV15
clone_size: few

cdr3_aa: CSASPPLSDEQFF
cdr3_nt: TGCAGTGCTAGTCCCCCCTTGAGCGATGAGCAGTTCTTC
d_call: NA
j_call: TRBJ2-1
v_call: TRBV20-1
clone_size: NA

cdr3_aa: CASSDWGGTDTQYF
cdr3_nt: TGCGCCAGCAGCGACTGGGGCGGCACAGATACGCAGTATTTT
d_call: NA
j_call: TRBJ2-3
v_call: TRBV5-1
clone_size: few

cdr3_aa: CASSRQGNTGELFF
cdr3_nt: TGCGCCAGCAGCCGACAGGGGAACACCGGGGAGCTGTTTTTT
d_call: TRBD1
j_call: TRBJ2-2
v_call: TRBV5-1
clone_size: few

cdr3_aa: CASSFLRGPGEAFF
cdr3_nt: TGTGCCAGCAGTTTTTTGAGGGGGCCGGGGGAAGCTTTCTTT
d_call: TRBD1
j_call: TRBJ1-1
v_call: TRBV12-3/TRBV12-4
clone_size: few

cdr3_aa: CASSLYFETQYF
cdr3_nt: TGTGCCAGCAGCTTGTACTTCGAGACCCAGTACTTC
d_call: NA
j_call: TRBJ2-5
v_call: TRBV11-2
clone_size: many

cdr3_aa: CASSLGRAEYGYTF
cdr3_nt: TGTGCCAGCAGTTTAGGGCGAGCTGAGTATGGCTACACCTTC
d_call: NA
j_call: TRBJ1-2
v_call: TRBV12-3/TRBV12-4
clone_size: many

cdr3_aa: CASRPNTGGQETQYF
cdr3_nt: TGTGCCAGCAGACCTAATACCGGGGGTCAAGAGACCCAGTACTTC
d_call: NA
j_call: TRBJ2-5
v_call: TRBV12-3/TRBV12-4
clone_size: NA

cdr3_aa: CASRLLQACNEQFF
cdr3_nt: TGTGCCAGTAGACTCCTCCAGGCCTGCAATGAGCAGTTCTTC
d_call: NA
j_call: TRBJ2-1
v_call: TRBV2
clone_size: NA

cdr3_aa: CASPGRDSRPAPYNEQFF
cdr3_nt: TGCGCCAGCCCAGGCCGGGACAGCCGACCCGCACCCTACAATGAGCAGTTCTTC
d_call: TRBD1
j_call: TRBJ2-1
v_call: TRBV5-1
clone_size: NA

cdr3_aa: CAWSPGRTYNEQFF
cdr3_nt: TGTGCCTGGAGTCCCGGGAGGACCTACAATGAGCAGTTCTTC
d_call: TRBD2
j_call: TRBJ2-1
v_call: TRBV30
clone_size: NA

cdr3_aa: CASSAGLAGLSYEQYF
cdr3_nt: TGTGCCAGCAGTGCAGGACTAGCGGGCCTCTCCTACGAGCAGTACTTC
d_call: TRBD2
j_call: TRBJ2-7
v_call: TRBV25-1
clone_size: few

cdr3_aa: CASSLAGRSSQHF
cdr3_nt: TGTGCCAGCAGTTTAGCGGGGCGGAGCTCCCAGCATTTT
d_call: NA
j_call: TRBJ1-5
v_call: TRBV12-3/TRBV12-4
clone_size: once

cdr3_aa: CASRWTFLTGELFF
cdr3_nt: TGTGCCAGCAGATGGACTTTTCTTACCGGGGAGCTGTTTTTT
d_call: NA
j_call: TRBJ2-2
v_call: TRBV11-2
clone_size: NA

cdr3_aa: CASSLGTGARVSEQYF
cdr3_nt: TGCGCCAGCAGCTTGGGAACAGGGGCTCGGGTGAGCGAGCAGTACTTC
d_call: TRBD1
j_call: TRBJ2-7
v_call: TRBV5-1
clone_size: few

cdr3_aa: CASSLVGPTDTQYF
cdr3_nt: TGCGCCAGCAGCTTAGTCGGGCCCACAGATACGCAGTATTTT
d_call: NA
j_call: TRBJ2-3
v_call: TRBV5-1
clone_size: many

cdr3_aa: CASSSRHAYQETQYF
cdr3_nt: TGTGCCAGCAGCTCCCGACACGCGTACCAAGAGACCCAGTACTTC
d_call: NA
j_call: TRBJ2-5
v_call: TRBV7-9
clone_size: few

cdr3_aa: CASSPKRAASYEQYF
cdr3_nt: TGTGCCAGCTCACCAAAGCGCGCGGCTTCCTACGAGCAGTACTTC
d_call: NA
j_call: TRBJ2-7
v_call: TRBV18
clone_size: NA

cdr3_aa: CASSPGLAGEGDNEQFF
cdr3_nt: TGTGCCAGCAGCCCGGGACTAGCGGGCGAGGGCGACAATGAGCAGTTCTTC
d_call: TRBD2
j_call: TRBJ2-1
v_call: TRBV11-2
clone_size: NA

cdr3_aa: CASSLMGGYNEKLFF
cdr3_nt: TGTGCCAGCAGTTTGATGGGGGGCTATAATGAAAAACTGTTTTTT
d_call: NA
j_call: TRBJ1-4
v_call: TRBV12-3/TRBV12-4
clone_size: few

cdr3_aa: CASSLETGVWGGELFF
cdr3_nt: TGTGCCAGCAGCCTGGAGACAGGGGTTTGGGGCGGGGAGCTGTTTTTT
d_call: TRBD1
j_call: TRBJ2-2
v_call: TRBV5-5
clone_size: few

cdr3_aa: CAWALGLAYNEQFF
cdr3_nt: TGTGCCTGGGCCTTGGGACTAGCCTACAATGAGCAGTTCTTC
d_call: TRBD2
j_call: TRBJ2-1
v_call: TRBV30
clone_size: once

cdr3_aa: CSARDAQPANYGYTF
cdr3_nt: TGCAGTGCTAGAGATGCCCAGCCCGCTAACTATGGCTACACCTTC
d_call: NA
j_call: TRBJ1-2
v_call: TRBV20-1
clone_size: NA

cdr3_aa: CASSPGRAGELFF
cdr3_nt: TGTGCCAGCAGCCCTGGACGGGCAGGGGAGCTGTTTTTT
d_call: NA
j_call: TRBJ2-2
v_call: TRBV11-2
clone_size: few

cdr3_aa: CASSLRANSYEQYF
cdr3_nt: TGTGCCAGCAGCTTACGGGCTAACTCCTACGAGCAGTACTTC
d_call: NA
j_call: TRBJ2-7
v_call: TRBV7-9
clone_size: NA

cdr3_aa: CAHKKGSLDTGELFF
cdr3_nt: TGTGCCCACAAGAAGGGGTCGTTGGACACCGGGGAGCTGTTTTTT
d_call: NA
j_call: TRBJ2-2
v_call: TRBV30
clone_size: few

cdr3_aa: CASSQDSTGGAPLHF
cdr3_nt: TGTGCCAGCAGCCAAGATAGCACAGGCGGCGCACCCCTCCACTTT
d_call: NA
j_call: TRBJ1-6
v_call: TRBV4-2
clone_size: NA

cdr3_aa: CSVSVTGNTEAFF
cdr3_nt: TGCAGTGTTAGTGTTACAGGGAACACTGAAGCTTTCTTT
d_call: NA
j_call: TRBJ1-1
v_call: TRBV20-1
clone_size: NA

cdr3_aa: CAISESNWSSSNQPQHF
cdr3_nt: TGTGCCATCAGTGAGTCGAATTGGAGTTCCTCTAATCAGCCCCAGCATTTT
d_call: NA
j_call: TRBJ1-5
v_call: TRBV10-3
clone_size: few

cdr3_aa: CSARMDRGGGNIQYF
cdr3_nt: TGCAGTGCTAGAATGGATCGGGGAGGGGGAAACATTCAGTACTTC
d_call: NA
j_call: TRBJ2-4
v_call: TRBV20-1
clone_size: few

cdr3_aa: CASSQGQGSQETQYF
cdr3_nt: TGTGCCAGCAGCCAAGGACAGGGTTCGCAAGAGACCCAGTACTTC
d_call: TRBD1
j_call: TRBJ2-5
v_call: TRBV12-3/TRBV12-4
clone_size: many

cdr3_aa: CASSSGENEQFF
cdr3_nt: TGTGCCAGCAGCTCCGGGGAAAATGAGCAGTTCTTC
d_call: NA
j_call: TRBJ2-1
v_call: TRBV11-2
clone_size: NA

cdr3_aa: CASCLVLNNEQFF
cdr3_nt: TGTGCCAGCTGTTTAGTTTTAAACAATGAGCAGTTCTTC
d_call: NA
j_call: TRBJ2-1
v_call: TRBV3-1
clone_size: NA

cdr3_aa: CASTAGDSTEAFF
cdr3_nt: TGTGCCAGCACCGCCGGGGACAGCACTGAAGCTTTCTTT
d_call: TRBD1
j_call: TRBJ1-1
v_call: TRBV6-6
clone_size: few

cdr3_aa: CASSGGRAFGELFF
cdr3_nt: TGTGCCAGCAGCGGCGGGAGGGCCTTCGGGGAGCTGTTTTTT
d_call: TRBD2
j_call: TRBJ2-2
v_call: TRBV9
clone_size: few

cdr3_aa: CSAPLGAGNTEAFF
cdr3_nt: TGCAGTGCCCCACTTGGGGCGGGGAACACTGAAGCTTTCTTT
d_call: NA
j_call: TRBJ1-1
v_call: TRBV20-1
clone_size: few

cdr3_aa: CASGGTDTQYF
cdr3_nt: TGTGCTAGTGGTGGTACAGATACGCAGTATTTT
d_call: NA
j_call: TRBJ2-3
v_call: TRBV12-5
clone_size: NA

cdr3_aa: CASSLSGIVKNIQYF
cdr3_nt: TGTGCCAGCAGTCTTAGCGGGATAGTCAAAAACATTCAGTACTTC
d_call: TRBD2
j_call: TRBJ2-4
v_call: TRBV12-3/TRBV12-4
clone_size: NA

cdr3_aa: CASSYRAGGPGETQYF
cdr3_nt: TGTGCCAGCAGTTACCGAGCGGGAGGGCCGGGGGAGACCCAGTACTTC
d_call: TRBD2
j_call: TRBJ2-5
v_call: TRBV27
clone_size: few